A selection of T cell receptor beta chains follows, all from one sample in a study of T-cell reconstitution after alpha-beta-depleted transplantation in children. Via MiXCR, TCRdb re-called the PCR reads, giving one row per CDR3 protein. Found here are 350,000 to 400,000 distinct CDR3 sequences, roughly 15% of them singletons; the top ten hold 4% to 5.5%. The sample was PBMCs, taken from the stem cell graft. The source is a human donor who donated a stem cell graft to a child with Fanconi anemia. The CDR3 runs from the conserved cysteine through the conserved F or W.

v_call	j_call	cdr3_aa
TRBV5-1	TRBJ2-3	CASSLGARHNTDTQYF
TRBV5-1	TRBJ1-2	CASSADRGSYGYTF
TRBV2	TRBJ2-7	CASSESGEQYF
TRBV4-1	TRBJ2-3	CASSPQSQGSDTQYF
TRBV19	TRBJ1-2	CASSPSSGARVYGYTF
TRBV6-1	TRBJ1-2	CASSESGDYGYTF
TRBV29-1	TRBJ1-2	CSVEESLAGYTF
TRBV13	TRBJ2-2	CASSLRGVEAGELFF
TRBV29-1	TRBJ1-1	CSVGFWDTEAFF
TRBV6-6	TRBJ1-1	CASSSTLTEAFF
TRBV9	TRBJ2-3	CASSVGLAGSLSDTQYF
TRBV7-2	TRBJ2-2	CASSLDPGAGELFF
TRBV5-1	TRBJ2-1	CASSEQPSGGTNEQFF
TRBV5-1	TRBJ1-4	CASSLALTPNEKLFF
TRBV3-1	TRBJ1-1	CASSQSDVNTEAFF
TRBV7-6	TRBJ2-5	CASSPGRVETQYF
TRBV20-1	TRBJ1-2	CSASGYDYGYTF
TRBV7-8	TRBJ1-5	CASAGGEGQPQHF